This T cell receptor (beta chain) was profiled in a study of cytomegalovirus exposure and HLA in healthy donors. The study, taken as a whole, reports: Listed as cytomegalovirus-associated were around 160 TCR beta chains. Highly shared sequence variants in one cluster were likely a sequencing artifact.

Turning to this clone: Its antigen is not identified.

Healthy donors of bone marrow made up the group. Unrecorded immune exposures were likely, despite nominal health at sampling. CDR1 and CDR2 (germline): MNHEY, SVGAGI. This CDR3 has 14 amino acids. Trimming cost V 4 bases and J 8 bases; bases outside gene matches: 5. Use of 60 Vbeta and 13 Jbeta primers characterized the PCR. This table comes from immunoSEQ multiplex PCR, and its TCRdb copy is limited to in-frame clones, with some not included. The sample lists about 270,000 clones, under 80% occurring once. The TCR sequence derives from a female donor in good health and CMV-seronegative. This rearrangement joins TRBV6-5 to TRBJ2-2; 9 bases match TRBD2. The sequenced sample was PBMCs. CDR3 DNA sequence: TGTGCCAGCAGTTCCTCTAGCGGGGCAGGGGAGCTGTTTTTT. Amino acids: CASSSSSGAGELFF.